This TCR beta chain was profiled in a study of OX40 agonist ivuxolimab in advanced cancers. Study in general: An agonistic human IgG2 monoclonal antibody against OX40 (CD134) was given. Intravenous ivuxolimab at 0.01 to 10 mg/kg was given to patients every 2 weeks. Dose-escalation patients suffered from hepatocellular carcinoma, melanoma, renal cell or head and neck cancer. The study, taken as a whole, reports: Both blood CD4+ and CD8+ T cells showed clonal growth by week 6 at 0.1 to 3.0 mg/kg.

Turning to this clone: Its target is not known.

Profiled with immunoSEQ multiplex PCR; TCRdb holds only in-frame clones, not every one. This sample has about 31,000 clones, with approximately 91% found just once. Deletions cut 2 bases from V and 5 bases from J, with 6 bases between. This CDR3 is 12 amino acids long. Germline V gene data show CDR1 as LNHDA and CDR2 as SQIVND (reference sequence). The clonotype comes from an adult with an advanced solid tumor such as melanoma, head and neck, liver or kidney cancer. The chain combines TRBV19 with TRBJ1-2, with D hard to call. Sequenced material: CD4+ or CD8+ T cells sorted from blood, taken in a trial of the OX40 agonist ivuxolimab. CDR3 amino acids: CASSIRSYGYTF. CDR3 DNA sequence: TGTGCCAGTAGTATACGCTCGTATGGCTACACCTTC. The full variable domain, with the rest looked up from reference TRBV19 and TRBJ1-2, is DGGITQSPKYLFRKEGQNVTLSCEQNLNHDAMYWYRQDPGQGLRLIYYSQIVNDFQKGDIAEGYSVSREKKESFPLTVTSAQKNPTAFYLCASSIRSYGYTFGSGTRLTVV.